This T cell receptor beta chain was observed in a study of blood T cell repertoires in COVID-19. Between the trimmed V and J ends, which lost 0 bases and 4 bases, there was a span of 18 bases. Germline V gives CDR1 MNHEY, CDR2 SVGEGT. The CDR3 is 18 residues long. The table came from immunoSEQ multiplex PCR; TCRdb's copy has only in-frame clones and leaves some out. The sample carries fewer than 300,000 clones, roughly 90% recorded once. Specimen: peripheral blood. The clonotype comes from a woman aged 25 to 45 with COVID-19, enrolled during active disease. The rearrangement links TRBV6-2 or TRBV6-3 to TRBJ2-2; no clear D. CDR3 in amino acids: CASSYSFGVPITTGELFF. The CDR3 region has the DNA TGTGCCAGCAGTTACTCGTTCGGAGTCCCAATAACCACCGGGGAGCTGTTTTTT.